These T cell receptor beta chains were read from a single sample in a study of cytomegalovirus exposure and HLA in healthy donors. The method was immunoSEQ multiplex PCR; TCRdb's version includes in-frame clones alone and lacks a portion of them. The sample contains 110,000 to 150,000 clones, roughly three quarters of which appear only once. The source material was PBMCs. The receptors here all came from a woman in her thirties in good health and CMV-seronegative. Each CDR3 is given without its conserved first and last residue.

J: TRBJ1-2; V: TRBV6-1; CDR3: ASSVPGEAYGYT
J: TRBJ2-7; V: TRBV13; CDR3: ASSLKAAGIPYEQY
J: TRBJ2-3; V: TRBV2; CDR3: ASSGKTSTDTQY
J: TRBJ1-2; V: TRBV2; CDR3: ASSGQGFNYGYT
J: TRBJ2-1; V: TRBV6-4; CDR3: ASSEEGTSGSDEQF
J: TRBJ2-4; V: TRBV28; CDR3: ASSLQGTKNIQY
J: TRBJ2-1; V: TRBV23-1; CDR3: ASSQSGLYNEQF
J: TRBJ1-2; V: TRBV10-2; CDR3: ASTPANYGYT
J: TRBJ2-7; V: TRBV5-1; CDR3: ASSLGTAGGYEQY
J: TRBJ1-2; V: TRBV7-3; CDR3: ASSFNRVGGYT
J: TRBJ2-1; V: TRBV5-1; CDR3: ASSLRLAGGNGEQF
J: TRBJ2-3; V: TRBV6-6; CDR3: ASSTGTGANTQY
J: TRBJ1-2; V: TRBV7-3; CDR3: ASRTNRTNYGYT
J: TRBJ1-2; V: TRBV2; CDR3: ASSIPGQDYGYT
J: TRBJ2-6; V: TRBV7-3; CDR3: ASSFGGAGANVLT
J: TRBJ1-6; V: TRBV5-5; CDR3: ASSPGGGRGSPLH
J: TRBJ2-7; V: TRBV5-1; CDR3: ASSFEAGVWYEQY
J: TRBJ2-1; V: TRBV7-3; CDR3: ASSLVPSGGAVEQF
J: TRBJ1-6; V: TRBV2; CDR3: ASSEGGPDNSPLH